A single sample gave rise to the 16 T cell receptor beta chains below, sequenced in a study of cytotoxic CD8 clonotypes in ibrutinib-treated CLL. The data were produced by immunoSEQ multiplex PCR, yet TCRdb's version contains in-frame clones alone and is incomplete. The table lists 150,000 or so clones, 70% to 80% of them singletons, with 9.5% to 15% in the top ten. The specimen was PBMCs, collected after 12 months of ibrutinib treatment. The receptor source for this set is a human donor with chronic lymphocytic leukemia.

This clone was detected only once. V is TRBV11-2 and J is TRBJ2-2; D not certain. V was cut by 5 bases and J by 6 bases, with 10 bases left in between. Germline V gene sequence: CDR1 SGHAT, CDR2 FQNNGV. CDR3 size: 13 residues. The CDR3 here is CASSPRRAGELFF. CDR3 DNA: TGTGCCAGCAGCCCGAGACGGGCCGGGGAGCTGTTTTTT.

The chain couples TRBV7-2 to TRBJ2-1, with 10 bases lining up with TRBD2. This CDR3 contains 18 residues. The ends lost 2 bases at V and 6 bases at J; junction bases unmatched: 13. Germline V gene data show CDR1 as SGHTA and CDR2 as FQGNSA. DNA of the CDR3: TGTGCCAGCAGCTTATACGCTAGCGGGAGACGGTCCGGCAATGAGCAGTTCTTC. Translated, it gives CASSLYASGRRSGNEQFF.

This chain connects TRBV6-5 to TRBJ2-7, with TRBD2 identical over 9 bases. In germline, CDR1 is MNHEY, CDR2 SVGAGI. This CDR3 has 15 amino acids. J gave up 9 bases and V 8 bases, and 17 bases lay outside the gene matches. The CDR3 region has the DNA TGTGCCAGCTCCACGGCGGGGGGGAAGGGTTTACGGCAGTACTTC. Protein: CASSTAGGKGLRQYF.

This chain joins TRBV11-2 and TRBJ2-3, with D maybe TRBD2 (5 bases). V shed 5 bases and J shed 1 base, with 16 bases lying between them. The CDR3 totals 16 residues. Germline CDR1 is SGHAT and CDR2 is FQNNGV. Written as DNA, the CDR3 is TGTGCCAGCAGCCGTACTAGGTCCGGGGGCACAGATACGCAGTATTTT. This gives the protein CASSRTRSGGTDTQYF. The entire variable domain, with the rest obtained from reference TRBV11-2 and TRBJ2-3, is as follows: EAGVAQSPRYKIIEKRQSVAFWCNPISGHATLYWYQQILGQGPKLLIQFQNNGVVDDSQLPKDRFSAERLKGVDSTLKIQPAKLEDSAVYLCASSRTRSGGTDTQYFGPGTRLTVL.

The CDR3 nucleotides are TGTGCCAGCAGAACAGGGACTAGTTACCACGAGCAGTACTTC. It yields the protein CASRTGTSYHEQYF. The chain is built from TRBV27 and TRBJ2-7; 8 bases align to TRBD2. Trimming removed 6 bases from V and 5 bases from J; junction bases left unmatched: 9. CDR1 MNHEY and CDR2 SMNVEV come from the germline V gene (reference sequence). CDR3 length: 14 amino acids.

This chain joins TRBV11-3 and TRBJ2-7; 7 nucleotides match TRBD1. J was trimmed by 0 bases and V by 3 bases; bases with no gene match: 2. This CDR3 region has 14 residues. Germline V CDR1 and CDR2: SGHNT, YENEEA. CDR3 amino acids: CASSLGQSSYEQYF. CDR3 DNA sequence: TGTGCCAGCAGCTTGGGACAGAGCTCCTACGAGCAGTACTTC.

J is TRBJ1-3 and V is TRBV28; 8 bases are shared with TRBD1. J gave up 0 bases and V 3 bases, and 4 bases lay outside the gene matches. There are 16 residues in the CDR3. Germline CDR1 reads MDHEN; CDR2 reads SYDVKM. CDR3 sequence: CASSLPGQGSGNTIYF. The CDR3 region has the DNA TGTGCCAGCAGTTTGCCCGGACAGGGCTCTGGAAACACCATATATTTT.

This chain joins TRBV19 and TRBJ2-2, with D possibly being TRBD2 (6 bases). Germline V gene sequence: CDR1 LNHDA, CDR2 SQIVND (reference sequence). The germline V and J ends were trimmed by 5 bases and 5 bases, with 21 bases remaining between them. The CDR3 spans 17 residues. The CDR3 loop is CASSPKGLGLHTGELFF. In nucleotides, the CDR3 is TGTGCCAGTAGTCCAAAGGGGCTGGGACTCCATACCGGGGAGCTGTTTTTT. The whole variable domain, filled in from reference TRBV19 and TRBJ2-2, reads DGGITQSPKYLFRKEGQNVTLSCEQNLNHDAMYWYRQDPGQGLRLIYYSQIVNDFQKGDIAEGYSVSREKKESFPLTVTSAQKNPTAFYLCASSPKGLGLHTGELFFGEGSRLTVL.

This clone was detected only a few times. The chain carries TRBV6-1 and TRBJ1-5; D unclear. The CDR3 extends over 15 amino acids. V lost 6 bases to trimming and J lost 2 bases, with 14 bases between them. CDR1 and CDR2 from the germline V gene are MNHNS and SASEGT. CDR3 DNA: TGTGCCAGCAGAGGACCGACCGGGGGCAATCAGCCCCAGCATTTT. It translates to CASRGPTGGNQPQHF.

Notes on this clone: This same CDR3 is encoded by further DNA sequences in the sample. The chain links TRBV2 to TRBJ2-7, with D possibly called TRBD1 or TRBD2 (5 bases each). V dropped 4 bases and J dropped 7 bases, with 5 bases sitting between them. CDR1 is SNHLY, CDR2 FYNNEI, per germline. The CDR3 extends over 10 amino acids. The CDR3 DNA sequence: TGTGCCAGCAGTGGGGGGGAGCAGTACTTC. It yields the protein CASSGGEQYF.

The chain joins TRBV28 to TRBJ2-2; 11 nucleotides line up with TRBD2. V shed 6 bases, J shed 2 bases, and the junction held 5 bases outside the gene matches. The CDR3 is 16 amino acids. Germline CDR1 is MDHEN and CDR2 is SYDVKM. The CDR3 protein is CASSQLAGVNTGELFF. CDR3 coding DNA: TGTGCCAGCAGCCAACTAGCGGGAGTAAACACCGGGGAGCTGTTTTTT.

The chain employs TRBV5-1 and TRBJ2-1, with D perhaps matching TRBD2 (6 bases). This CDR3 region has 15 residues. Per the germline V gene, CDR1 is SGHRS and CDR2 is YFSETQ. V lost 2 bases to trimming and J lost 10 bases, with 19 bases between them. In DNA form, the CDR3 reads TGCGCCAGCAGCTTAGGAGGTAGCGGCCTCGACGAGCAGTTCTTC. The encoded protein is CASSLGGSGLDEQFF.

J is TRBJ1-5 and V is TRBV19; D gene ambiguous. The CDR3 is 13 residues long. Germline-derived CDR1 and CDR2 are LNHDA and SQIVND (reference sequence). V lost 7 bases to trimming and J lost 4 bases, with 11 bases between them. CDR3 DNA sequence: TGTGCCAGTAACATCCGGGGAAATCAGCCCCAGCATTTT. Protein sequence: CASNIRGNQPQHF.

This chain joins TRBV7-2 and TRBJ2-7; D gene uncertain. CDR1 and CDR2 from the germline V gene are SGHTA and FQGNSA. The CDR3 sequence is 12 residues long. Trimming removed 4 bases from V and 0 bases from J, with 4 bases in between. CDR3 sequence: CASSSNSYEQYF. CDR3 coding DNA: TGTGCCAGCAGCTCAAACTCCTACGAGCAGTACTTC. The full variable domain, rest sourced from reference TRBV7-2 and TRBJ2-7, is GAGVSQSPSNKVTEKGKDVELRCDPISGHTALYWYRQSLGQGLEFLIYFQGNSAPDKSGLPSDRFSAERTGGSVSTLTIQRTQQEDSAVYLCASSSNSYEQYFGPGTRLTVT.

In its sample, this clone was seen a few times. The genes are TRBV6-1 and TRBJ2-7; 12 bases map to TRBD2. The CDR3 has 15 amino acids. Germline CDR1 is MNHNS and CDR2 is SASEGT. Losses at the gene ends were 4 bases for V and 0 bases for J; bases not matched to a gene: 1. CDR3 sequence: CASSGLAGDSYEQYF. The DNA for the CDR3 is TGTGCCAGCAGTGGACTAGCGGGAGACTCCTACGAGCAGTACTTC.

V usage is TRBV14 and J usage is TRBJ1-1, with D uncertain. This CDR3 is 13 amino acids long. Germline V gene sequence: CDR1 SGHDN, CDR2 FVKESK. Trimming took off 0 bases at V and 10 bases at J, with 12 bases between the two ends. This CDR3 is CASSQEYSTGAFF. The CDR3 coding sequence is TGTGCCAGCAGCCAAGAGTACAGCACGGGAGCTTTCTTT.